The rows below give T cell receptor beta chains drawn from one sample of a study of memory CD4+ T cells and cytomegalovirus serostatus. The data were produced by immunoSEQ multiplex PCR, yet TCRdb's version contains in-frame clones alone and is incomplete. The repertoire consists of around 99,000 clones, with 80% occurring once and the leading ten covering 3.5% to 4%. Sequencing was done on a sample of memory CD4+ T cells from blood. The receptors originated from an adult in good health and CMV-seropositive. CDR3s include the opening cysteine and the closing phenylalanine or tryptophan. A D gene is named only where the DNA matches it firmly. Only part of the rows carry a size: once, few, many, or a class if the clone is expanded.

>TRBD2|TRBJ2-7|TRBV19|NA
CASSKRDYSGYEQYF
TGTGCCAGTAGTAAACGGGACTACAGCGGCTACGAGCAGTACTTC
>NA|TRBJ2-3|TRBV5-1|NA
CASSFTQAQDDTQYF
TGCGCCAGCAGCTTTACACAGGCCCAGGACGATACGCAGTATTTT
>NA|TRBJ2-1|TRBV5-1|NA
CASSPRLSYNEQFF
TGCGCCAGCAGCCCAAGACTGAGCTACAATGAGCAGTTCTTC
>NA|TRBJ1-4|TRBV7-8|NA
CASSLDTAWGEKLFF
TGTGCCAGCAGCTTAGACACAGCATGGGGTGAAAAACTGTTTTTT
>TRBD2|TRBJ2-7|TRBV19|NA
CASSILAGAPWPEQQYF
TGTGCCAGTAGTATCTTAGCGGGAGCTCCTTGGCCCGAACAGCAGTACTTC
>NA|TRBJ2-2|TRBV10-3|NA
CAISESSGITYTGELFF
TGTGCCATCAGTGAGTCGAGTGGCATTACTTACACCGGGGAGCTGTTTTTT
>NA|TRBJ2-2|TRBV5-4|NA
CASTRGSTGELFF
TGTGCCAGCACTCGAGGAAGCACCGGGGAGCTGTTTTTT
>TRBD2|TRBJ2-3|TRBV11-2|NA
CASRGLAASTDTQYF
TGTGCCAGCAGGGGACTAGCTGCTAGCACAGATACGCAGTATTTT
>NA|TRBJ2-7|TRBV6-1|NA
CASSGGGGSYEQYF
TGTGCCAGCAGTGGTGGGGGAGGATCCTACGAGCAGTACTTC
>TRBD1|TRBJ2-2|TRBV19|NA
CASSTPGQGNTGELFF
TGTGCCAGTAGTACACCGGGACAGGGTAACACCGGGGAGCTGTTTTTT
>NA|TRBJ1-1|TRBV10-3|once
CAISEHTMGTEAFF
TGTGCCATCAGTGAACACACCATGGGCACTGAAGCTTTCTTT
>NA|TRBJ1-3|TRBV10-2|NA
CASSDRGNSGNTIYF
TGCGCCAGCAGTGACAGGGGCAACTCTGGAAACACCATATATTTT
>TRBD2|TRBJ2-7|TRBV5-1|once
CASSVGAGGAFSYEQYF
TGCGCCAGCAGTGTGGGAGCGGGAGGGGCATTCTCCTACGAGCAGTACTTC
>NA|TRBJ1-4|TRBV7-8|NA
CASSSHRRGAGDEKLFF
TGTGCCAGCAGTTCTCACCGAAGGGGGGCGGGGGATGAAAAACTGTTTTTT
>NA|TRBJ1-2|TRBV5-1|NA
CASSHDVGGYTF
TGCGCCAGCAGCCACGATGTCGGTGGCTACACCTTC
>TRBD1|TRBJ2-2|TRBV10-3|NA
CAITGQGAFAGGPTGELFF
TGTGCCATCACCGGACAGGGGGCTTTTGCGGGAGGCCCCACCGGGGAGCTGTTTTTT
>NA|TRBJ2-3|TRBV4-2|NA
CASRGTGDTQYF
TGTGCCAGCAGAGGGACTGGAGATACGCAGTATTTT
>NA|TRBJ1-5|TRBV7-3|NA
CASRIKAREGQPQHF
TGTGCCAGCAGGATTAAGGCCAGGGAGGGTCAGCCCCAGCATTTT
>NA|TRBJ2-3|TRBV18|NA
CASSRSTGSTDTQYF
TGTGCCAGCTCACGATCGACGGGAAGCACAGATACGCAGTATTTT
>NA|TRBJ2-3|TRBV5-1|NA
CASSPQGGGVTDTQYF
TGCGCCAGCAGCCCCCAGGGGGGAGGGGTCACCGATACGCAGTATTTT
>TRBD1|TRBJ1-5|TRBV7-3|NA
CASSPGGGAGQPQHF
TGTGCCAGCAGCCCAGGAGGGGGCGCAGGTCAGCCCCAGCATTTT
>NA|TRBJ2-5|TRBV18|NA
CASSPGGKETQYF
TGTGCCAGCTCACCAGGGGGAAAAGAGACCCAGTACTTC
>TRBD2|TRBJ2-1|TRBV28|NA
CASRSLAGGPIYEQFF
TGTGCCAGCAGATCCTTAGCGGGAGGGCCAATCTATGAGCAGTTCTTC
>TRBD1|TRBJ2-4|TRBV4-1|NA
CASSQGQGVTKNIQYF
TGCGCCAGCAGCCAAGGACAGGGGGTAACCAAAAACATTCAGTACTTC
>NA|TRBJ2-5|TRBV2|NA
CASKPQGETQYF
TGTGCCAGCAAACCACAGGGAGAGACCCAGTACTTC
>NA|TRBJ2-5|TRBV5-1|NA
CASSLGGTPQETQYF
TGCGCCAGCAGCTTAGGGGGGACTCCCCAAGAGACCCAGTACTTC
>NA|TRBJ1-1|TRBV28|NA
CASRDLNTEAFF
TGTGCCAGCAGGGACCTGAACACTGAAGCTTTCTTT
>NA|TRBJ2-7|TRBV5-1|once
CASSTTASSSYEQYF
TGCGCCAGCAGCACGACAGCTAGTAGCTCCTACGAGCAGTACTTC
>NA|TRBJ1-2|TRBV2|NA
CASGLVGTGTF
NA
>NA|TRBJ2-1|TRBV11-2|NA
CASSPQRGLQFF
TGTGCCAGCAGCCCCCAAAGGGGTTTGCAGTTCTTC
>NA|TRBJ1-5|TRBV7-6|NA
CASSPSNSNQPQHF
TGTGCCAGCAGCCCATCCAATAGCAATCAGCCCCAGCATTTT
>NA|TRBJ2-1|TRBV5-5|once
CASSLARATRTNEQFF
TGTGCCAGCAGCTTGGCCCGGGCGACCAGAACTAATGAGCAGTTCTTC
>TRBD1|TRBJ2-1|TRBV28|NA
CASSVQTTGDHEQFF
TGTGCCAGCAGTGTACAAACTACAGGGGATCATGAGCAGTTCTTC
>TRBD2|TRBJ2-2|TRBV28|NA
CASRTGTSGGTGELFF
TGTGCCAGCAGGACCGGGACTAGCGGCGGTACCGGGGAGCTGTTTTTT
>TRBD1|TRBJ2-5|TRBV11-2|NA
CASSWGQQETQYF
TGTGCCAGCAGCTGGGGACAGCAAGAGACCCAGTACTTC
>NA|TRBJ1-4|TRBV7-8|NA
CASSLEANEKLFF
TGTGCCAGCAGCTTAGAGGCTAATGAAAAACTGTTTTTT
>TRBD1|TRBJ1-1|TRBV6-1|NA
CASRGTGGFYTEAFF
TGTGCCAGCAGAGGGACAGGGGGATTCTACACTGAAGCTTTCTTT
>TRBD1|TRBJ1-2|TRBV7-9|NA
CASSSNTGGGGWYGYTF
TGTGCCAGCAGCTCAAACACAGGGGGCGGTGGTTGGTATGGCTACACCTTC
>NA|TRBJ2-7|TRBV6-5|once
CASSQGHEQYF
TGTGCCAGCAGCCAAGGACACGAGCAGTACTTC
>NA|TRBJ2-1|TRBV7-3|NA
CASSAESRAEQFF
TGTGCCAGCAGTGCAGAGAGTAGGGCTGAGCAGTTCTTC
>NA|TRBJ2-6|TRBV6-6|NA
CASSLEGRGANVLTF
TGTGCCAGCAGTCTCGAGGGGCGCGGGGCCAACGTCCTGACTTTC
>NA|TRBJ2-3|TRBV6-1|NA
CASNRPQVTDTQYF
TGTGCCAGCAATCGACCCCAGGTCACAGATACGCAGTATTTT
>NA|TRBJ2-1|TRBV6-1|once
CASSERRIQNNEQFF
TGTGCCAGCAGTGAACGGCGGATACAGAACAATGAGCAGTTCTTC
>TRBD1|TRBJ1-4|TRBV30|NA
CAWSLQGGEKLFF
TGTGCCTGGAGTTTACAGGGGGGTGAAAAACTGTTTTTT
>NA|TRBJ2-2|TRBV28|NA
CASSNSLVRTGELFF
TGTGCCAGCAGTAACTCCCTAGTCCGAACCGGGGAGCTGTTTTTT
>NA|TRBJ1-1|TRBV7-3|NA
CASKGLRNTEAFF
TGTGCCAGCAAAGGGCTGCGGAACACTGAAGCTTTCTTT
>TRBD1|TRBJ1-2|TRBV28|NA
CASRTGTGNNGYTF
TGTGCCAGCAGGACGGGGACAGGGAATAATGGCTACACCTTC
>NA|TRBJ2-5|TRBV5-1|NA
CASSLDGQFQETQYF
TGCGCCAGCAGCTTGGATGGACAGTTCCAAGAGACCCAGTACTTC